This TCR beta chain stems from a study of T cells in Graves' hyperthyroidism and ophthalmopathy. Study-level findings and limits: Model predictions of ophthalmopathy came a median roughly 6.7 months before onset. Most clonotypes expanded in thyroid above 0.001 were likewise present in blood.

Trimming cost V 5 bases and J 8 bases; bases outside gene matches: 10. The CDR3 totals 15 residues. Germline V gives CDR1 SGHRS, CDR2 YFSETQ. The investigators amplified TCR beta CDR3 regions from RNA transcripts. An initial round of RT-PCR targeting the TCR CDR3 relied on the HTBI primer set. From the multiplex PCR reads, TCRdb called clonotypes with MiXCR, one entry per CDR3 protein. The sample includes 600,000 or so distinct CDR3 sequences, roughly 15% of them seen just once. Worth noting for this clonotype: What it binds is not known.

Patients were excluded for uncontrolled infection, other autoimmune disease, pregnancy or lactation. This TCR derives from a woman in her 30s with Graves' hyperthyroidism. This chain uses TRBV5-1 with TRBJ1-6; 7 bases line up with TRBD1. Sequenced sample: blood. This CDR3 reads CASRPLVQGDSPLHF. The DNA for the CDR3 is TGCGCCAGCAGGCCCCTCGTGCAGGGGGATTCACCCCTCCACTTT.